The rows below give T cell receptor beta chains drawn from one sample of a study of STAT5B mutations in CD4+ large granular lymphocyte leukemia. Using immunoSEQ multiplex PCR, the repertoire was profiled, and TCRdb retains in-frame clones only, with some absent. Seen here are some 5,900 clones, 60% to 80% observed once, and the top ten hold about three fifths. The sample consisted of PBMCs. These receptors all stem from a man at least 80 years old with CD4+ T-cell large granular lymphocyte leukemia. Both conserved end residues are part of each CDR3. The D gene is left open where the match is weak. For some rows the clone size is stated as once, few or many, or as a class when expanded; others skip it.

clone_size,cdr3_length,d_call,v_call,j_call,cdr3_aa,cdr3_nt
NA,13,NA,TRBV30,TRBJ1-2,CAWSLDSGGGYTF,TGTGCCTGGAGTCTGGACTCTGGAGGAGGCTACACCTTC
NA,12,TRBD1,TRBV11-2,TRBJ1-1,CASSLGQGRAFF,TGTGCCAGCAGCTTAGGACAGGGCAGGGCTTTCTTT
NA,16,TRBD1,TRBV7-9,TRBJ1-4,CASSPRLGTGGEKLFF,TGTGCCAGCAGCCCCCGCCTCGGGACAGGGGGTGAAAAACTGTTTTTT
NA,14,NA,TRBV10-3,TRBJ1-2,CAISESTASYGYTF,TGTGCCATCAGTGAGTCAACAGCATCCTATGGCTACACCTTC
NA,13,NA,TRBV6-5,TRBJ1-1,CATIRVGNTEAFF,TGTGCCACCATCAGGGTTGGGAACACTGAAGCTTTCTTT
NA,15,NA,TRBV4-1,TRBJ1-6,CASSQDYHLNSPLHF,TGCGCCAGCAGCCAAGATTACCACCTCAATTCACCCCTCCACTTT
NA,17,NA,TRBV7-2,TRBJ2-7,CASSSPWGKALTYEQYF,TGTGCCAGCAGTTCCCCGTGGGGTAAGGCACTTACCTACGAGCAGTACTTC
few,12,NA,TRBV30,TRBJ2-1,CAWSAGANEQFF,TGTGCCTGGAGTGCCGGGGCCAATGAGCAGTTCTTC
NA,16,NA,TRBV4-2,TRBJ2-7,CASSQGQGLAPYEQYF,TGTGCCAGCAGCCAAGGCCAGGGCCTAGCGCCTTACGAGCAGTACTTC
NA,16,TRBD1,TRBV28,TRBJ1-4,CASSLRQGATNEKLFF,TGTGCCAGCAGTTTACGACAGGGGGCGACTAATGAAAAACTGTTTTTT
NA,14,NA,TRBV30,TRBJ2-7,CAWSGGGSNYEQYF,TGTGCCTGGAGTGGGGGGGGCAGCAACTACGAGCAGTACTTC
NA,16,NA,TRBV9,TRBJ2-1,CASSVGFELVDNEQFF,TGTGCCAGCAGCGTAGGTTTCGAGTTGGTCGACAATGAGCAGTTCTTC
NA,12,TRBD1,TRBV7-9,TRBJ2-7,CASTETGGEQYF,TGTGCCAGCACCGAGACAGGGGGAGAGCAGTACTTC
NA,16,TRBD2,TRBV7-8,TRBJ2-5,CASSLAIAGGPQTQYF,TGTGCCAGCAGCTTAGCTATCGCGGGGGGGCCTCAGACCCAGTACTTC
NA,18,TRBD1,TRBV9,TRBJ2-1,CASSQRRGSFSSYNEQFF,TGTGCCAGCAGCCAGCGCAGGGGGAGTTTTAGCTCCTACAATGAGCAGTTCTTC
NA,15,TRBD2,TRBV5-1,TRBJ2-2,CASSLPTSNTGELFF,TGCGCCAGCAGCCTGCCGACTAGCAACACCGGGGAGCTGTTTTTT
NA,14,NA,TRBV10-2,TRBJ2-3,CASTLGASTDTQYF,TGCGCCAGCACCTTAGGGGCTAGCACAGATACGCAGTATTTT
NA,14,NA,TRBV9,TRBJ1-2,CASSVVGGTDGYTF,TGTGCCAGCAGCGTAGTCGGAGGAACGGATGGCTACACCTTC
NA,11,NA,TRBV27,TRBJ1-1,CASSLGSEAFF,TGTGCCAGCAGTTTGGGGTCTGAAGCTTTCTTT
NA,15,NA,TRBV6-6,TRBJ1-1,CASSYLRGGDTEAFF,TGTGCCAGCAGTTACCTTCGGGGGGGAGACACTGAAGCTTTCTTT
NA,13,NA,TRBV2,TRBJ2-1,CASSLGRRNEQFF,TGTGCCAGCAGCCTCGGACGCCGCAATGAGCAGTTCTTC
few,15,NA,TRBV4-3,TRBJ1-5,CASSQGWASNQPQHF,TGCGCCAGCAGCCAAGGGTGGGCTAGCAATCAGCCCCAGCATTTT
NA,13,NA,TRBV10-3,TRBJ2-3,CAISGAGGDTQYF,TGTGCCATCAGTGGGGCAGGAGGGGATACGCAGTATTTT
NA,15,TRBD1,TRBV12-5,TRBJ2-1,CASGSPGQTYNEQFF,TGTGCTAGTGGTTCACCGGGACAGACCTACAATGAGCAGTTCTTC
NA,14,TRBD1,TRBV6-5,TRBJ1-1,CASSYYQQGSEAFF,TGTGCCAGCAGTTACTATCAACAGGGGTCTGAAGCTTTCTTT
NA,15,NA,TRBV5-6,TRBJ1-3,CASSLTVLAGNTIYF,TGTGCCAGCAGCTTGACAGTTCTCGCTGGAAACACCATATATTTT
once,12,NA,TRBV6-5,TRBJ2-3,CASSRGADTQYF,TGTGCCAGCAGTAGGGGCGCAGATACGCAGTATTTT
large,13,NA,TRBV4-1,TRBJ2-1,CASSHVGDNEQFF,TGCGCCAGCAGCCACGTAGGCGACAATGAGCAGTTCTTC
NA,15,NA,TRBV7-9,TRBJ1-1,CASSIIQGGNTEAFF,TGTGCCAGCAGTATAATACAGGGCGGGAACACTGAAGCTTTCTTT
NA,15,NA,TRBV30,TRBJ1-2,CAWSVIQVTAYGYTF,TGTGCCTGGAGTGTAATTCAGGTGACAGCCTATGGCTACACCTTC
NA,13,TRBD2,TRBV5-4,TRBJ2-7,CASSLREAYEQHF,TGTGCCAGCAGCCTGCGGGAGGCCTACGAGCAGCACTTC
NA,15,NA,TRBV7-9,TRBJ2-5,CASSSERTGAGTQYF,TGTGCCAGCAGCTCCGAACGGACGGGTGCAGGGACCCAGTACTTC